A single sample gave rise to the 2 T cell receptor beta chains below, sequenced in a study of human T cells and chemical hapten exposure. Time point specified: pre-sensitization, week 0. Regarding treatment: therapeutic diphenylcyclopropenone sensitization with weekly scalp DPC. TCRdb re-called the RACE reads with MiXCR, one entry per CDR3 protein. The sample lists around 200,000 distinct CDR3 sequences, approximately 31% occurring once. This sample comprised whole blood, obtained in connection with sensitization to the hapten diphenylcyclopropenone (DPC). These receptor sequences come from a woman aged 25-40 years with alopecia areata. Some clones in this sample may be carry-over from other donors' samples.

This clonotype was recorded many times. This chain uses TRBV28 with TRBJ2-7, with TRBD1 identical over 9 bases. The CDR3 totals 15 residues. V was pared by 5 bases and J by 2 bases, with 7 bases of the junction left unmatched. Germline V lookup: CDR1 MDHEN, CDR2 SYDVKM. DNA for the CDR3: TGTGCCAGCAGTCGGCCGGGACAGGGAACCTACGAGCAGTACTTC. Protein sequence: CASSRPGQGTYEQYF.

The chain has TRBV10-3 and TRBJ1-5, with no clear D. The CDR3 covers 12 residues. Germline V gene lookup returns CDR1 ENHRY and CDR2 SYGVKD. V dropped 3 bases and J dropped 4 bases, with 4 bases sitting between them. CDR3 DNA sequence: TGTGCCATCAGTGACGGGAATCAGCCCCAGCATTTT. Its translation: CAISDGNQPQHF.